This entry describes one TCR beta chain. Authors' processing steps: In papillary thyroid cancer, a distant-metastasis classifier was built using CDR3 differences across clinicopathological groups. TCRdb re-clonotyped the PCR reads through MiXCR. Clone size and V and J calls follow TCRdb, not the original study. The top ten clones hold 25% of a sample with about 18,000 clones, 29% of them seen once. The sample comes from a study of metastatic and nonmetastatic thyroid tumors. Study details: Across peripheral blood and tumor or nodule tissue samples taken from malignant and benign thyroid patients, the repertoires were compared with one another.

Each patient came to thyroid surgery without any prior treatment (of any kind). The V and J ends lost 0 bases and 8 bases, in that order; junction bases with no gene match: 7. From germline, CDR1 is SGHRS and CDR2 YFSETQ. The CDR3 runs 16 residues. The sample taken for sequencing was tumor tissue. The receptor was isolated from a male donor with papillary thyroid cancer or a benign thyroid nodule (not recorded which). Some clones in this sample may be carry-over from other donors' samples. The V gene is TRBV5-1, the J gene TRBJ2-1; 11 nucleotides align to TRBD2. CDR3 nucleotides: TGCGCCAGCAGCTTGGTTAGCGGGAGGGTTGGCGATGAGCAGTTCTTC. Its protein is CASSLVSGRVGDEQFF.